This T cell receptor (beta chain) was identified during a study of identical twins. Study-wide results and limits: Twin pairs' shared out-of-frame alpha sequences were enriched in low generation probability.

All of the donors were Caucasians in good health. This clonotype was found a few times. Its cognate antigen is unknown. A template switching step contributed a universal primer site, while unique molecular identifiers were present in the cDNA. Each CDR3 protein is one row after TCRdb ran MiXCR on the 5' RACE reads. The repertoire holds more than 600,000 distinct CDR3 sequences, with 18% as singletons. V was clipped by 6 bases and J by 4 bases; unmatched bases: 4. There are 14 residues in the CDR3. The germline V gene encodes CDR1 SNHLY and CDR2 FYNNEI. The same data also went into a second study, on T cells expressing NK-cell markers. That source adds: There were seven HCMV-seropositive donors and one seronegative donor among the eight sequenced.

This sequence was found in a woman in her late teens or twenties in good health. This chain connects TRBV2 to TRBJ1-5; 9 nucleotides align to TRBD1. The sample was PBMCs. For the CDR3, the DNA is TGTGCCAGCAGCGCCGGGACAGGGAATCAGCCCCAGCATTTT. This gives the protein CASSAGTGNQPQHF.